One sample yielded the 10 T cell receptor beta chains listed below, sequenced in a study of blood T cell repertoires in COVID-19. Repertoires were generated with immunoSEQ multiplex PCR, while TCRdb's copy carries only in-frame clones and drops some. Among about 98,000 clones, around 90% were seen once, and the ten largest hold about 4%. The sequenced sample was peripheral blood. The receptors originated from a man aged 18 to 29 with acute or convalescent COVID-19.

This rearrangement joins TRBV5-5 to TRBJ1-1, with a weak D call TRBD1 (6 bases). This CDR3 is 14 amino acids long. From germline, CDR1 is SGHKS and CDR2 YYEKEE (reference sequence). V gave up 2 bases and J gave up 1 base, with 9 bases separating them. CDR3 loop: CASSLRTANTEAFF. The CDR3 DNA reads as TGTGCCAGCAGCTTAAGGACAGCGAACACTGAAGCTTTCTTT. Full variable domain (outside the CDR3, taken from reference TRBV5-5 and TRBJ1-1): DAGVTQSPTHLIKTRGQQVTLRCSPISGHKSVSWYQQVLGQGPQFIFQYYEKEERGRGNFPDRFSARQFPNYSSELNVNALLLGDSALYLCASSLRTANTEAFFGQGTRLTVV.

The genes are TRBV5-8 and TRBJ1-1; D remains unclear. This CDR3 comprises 19 residues. Trimming cost V 1 base and J 2 bases, with 24 bases left between them. CDR1 SGHTS and CDR2 YDEGEE come from the germline V gene. The CDR3 region has the DNA TGTGCCAGCAGCTTGATTTTCCTGGTCTCCTCTTCTAAAAACACTGAAGCTTTCTTT. The encoded protein is CASSLIFLVSSSKNTEAFF.

The chain combines TRBV5-4 with TRBJ1-1; D might be TRBD1 (5 bases). The germline V and J ends were trimmed by 5 bases and 3 bases, with 17 bases remaining between them. The CDR3 spans 15 residues. Germline CDR1 is SGHNT and CDR2 is YYREEE (reference sequence). The CDR3 DNA follows: TGTGCCAGCAGTAAGGGTAGCAGGGAGGACACTGAAGCTTTCTTT. It specifies CASSKGSREDTEAFF.

V is TRBV12-3 or TRBV12-4 and J is TRBJ2-3, with no clear D. The CDR3 spans 13 residues. Trimming removed 4 bases from V and 0 bases from J, with 5 bases in between. CDR3 DNA: TGTGCCAGCAGTTCCAGTAGCACAGATACGCAGTATTTT. Translation gives CASSSSSTDTQYF.

This chain links TRBV5-4 with TRBJ2-7; 7 positions agree with TRBD1. Trimming took 3 bases from V and 2 from J; bases not matched to a gene: 11. The germline V gene has CDR1 SGHNT and CDR2 YYREEE (reference sequence). This CDR3 has 16 amino acids. The CDR3 sequence is CASSSNLNRGTYEQYF. The CDR3 nucleotides are TGTGCCAGCAGCTCCAACCTCAACAGGGGAACCTACGAGCAGTACTTC.

In regard to this clone: One junction end does not reproduce the germline sequence, and a read error may be involved. V and J are TRBV5-6 and TRBJ2-7, with TRBD1 matching over 9 bases. Germline V gene data show CDR1 as SGHDT and CDR2 as YYEEEE. The CDR3 covers 15 residues. The CDR3 DNA is TGCGCCAGCAGCTTATGGGGACAGGGAAACTACGAGCAGTACTTC. This gives the protein CASSLWGQGNYEQYF.

The chain joins TRBV5-6 to TRBJ1-2; 8 positions match TRBD1. V lost 6 bases, J lost 4 bases, and 8 bases stayed unmatched. CDR1 and CDR2 (germline): SGHDT, YYEEEE. CDR3 length: 14 residues. Here the CDR3 reads CASNGQGSSYGYTF. The CDR3 DNA follows: TGTGCCAGCAACGGACAGGGTAGTTCCTATGGCTACACCTTC.

Notes on this clone: A much larger clone sits a single nucleotide away, making a read error possible. This sample includes further DNA sequences coding for the same CDR3. The CDR3 nucleotides are TGCGCCAGCAGCTCAGGTCTCTCCCGTGAGACCCAGTACTTC. Protein: CASSSGLSRETQYF. J is TRBJ2-5 and V is TRBV5-1; D remains unclear. The CDR3 consists of 14 residues. Germline values: CDR1 SGHRS, CDR2 YFSETQ. The V gene lost 3 bases and the J gene lost 5 bases, with 14 bases spanning the gap.

The chain carries TRBV20-1 and TRBJ1-5, with D perhaps TRBD1 (6 bases). Trimming shortened V by 0 bases and J by 15 bases, and 12 bases separated the two germline ends. The CDR3 consists of 11 residues. Germline assignment: CDR1 DFQATT and CDR2 SNEGSKA (reference sequence). CDR3 nucleotide sequence: TGCAGTGCTAGAGATCTAGGGACACGGCATTTT. The encoded protein is CSARDLGTRHF.

The genes are TRBV7-6 and TRBJ2-1, with TRBD2 identical over 11 bases. Germline CDR1 SGHVS, CDR2 FNYEAQ. The J segment lost 7 bases and the V segment lost 1 base, leaving 15 bases of the junction unmatched. This CDR3 has 19 residues. CDR3 coding DNA: TGTGCCAGCAGCTTAGGGGGTAGCGGGAGGGCCCGCTCGGGGAATGAGCAGTTCTTC. It specifies CASSLGGSGRARSGNEQFF.